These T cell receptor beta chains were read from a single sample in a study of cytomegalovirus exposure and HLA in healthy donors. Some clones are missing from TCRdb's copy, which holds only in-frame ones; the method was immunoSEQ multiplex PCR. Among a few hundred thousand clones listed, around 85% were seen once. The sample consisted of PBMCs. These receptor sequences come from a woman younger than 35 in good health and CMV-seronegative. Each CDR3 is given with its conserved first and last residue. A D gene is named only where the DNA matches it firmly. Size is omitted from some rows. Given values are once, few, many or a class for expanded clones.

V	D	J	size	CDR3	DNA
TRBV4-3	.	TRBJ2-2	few	CASSQDRVNTGELFF	TGCGCCAGCAGCCAAGATCGAGTGAACACCGGGGAGCTGTTTTTT
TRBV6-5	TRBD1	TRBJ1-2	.	CASSLGQGAEDYGYTF	TGTGCCAGCAGTTTAGGACAGGGGGCTGAGGACTATGGCTACACCTTC
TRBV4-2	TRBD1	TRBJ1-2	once	CASSQGSTGDPVYGYTF	TGTGCCAGCAGCCAAGGGTCGACAGGGGACCCTGTCTATGGCTACACCTTC
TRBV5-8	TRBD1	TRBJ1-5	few	CASSWGQGSNQPQHF	TGTGCCAGCAGCTGGGGACAGGGGAGCAATCAGCCCCAGCATTTT
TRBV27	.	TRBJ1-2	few	CASSFTLAGNYGYTF	TGTGCCAGCAGTTTCACCCTGGCAGGGAACTATGGCTACACCTTC
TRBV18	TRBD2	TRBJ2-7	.	CASSPYGGGAYEQYF	TGTGCCAGCTCACCATATGGGGGGGGAGCCTACGAGCAGTACTTC
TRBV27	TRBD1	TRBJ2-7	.	CASSRDRGSPSSYEQYF	TGTGCCAGCAGTCGCGACAGGGGATCGCCGAGCTCCTACGAGCAGTACTTC
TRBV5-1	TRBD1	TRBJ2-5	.	CASSLTGEYQETQYF	TGCGCCAGCAGCTTGACAGGGGAGTACCAAGAGACCCAGTACTTC
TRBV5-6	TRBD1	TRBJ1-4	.	CASSVPTGEKLFF	TGTGCCAGCAGCGTGCCGACAGGGGAAAAACTGTTTTTT
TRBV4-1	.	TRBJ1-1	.	CASSLLGLMNTEAFF	TGCGCCAGCAGCCTATTGGGACTTATGAACACTGAAGCTTTCTTT
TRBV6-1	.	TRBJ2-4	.	CASSEATSLAKNIQYF	TGTGCCAGCAGTGAAGCCACTAGTCTAGCCAAAAACATTCAGTACTTC
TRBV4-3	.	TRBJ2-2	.	CASSQETGRNTGELFF	TGCGCCAGCAGCCAAGAGACTGGCAGGAACACCGGGGAGCTGTTTTTT